This T cell receptor beta chain was obtained from a study of cytomegalovirus exposure and HLA in healthy donors. Study results and caveats: Reportedly, cytomegalovirus status was diagnosed with high sensitivity and specificity. When analyzed later, a missense DCLRE1C variant was found to be linked to TCR beta V- and J-gene trimming. Based on reports, TCR beta sequences accurately predicted HLA-A and HLA-B alleles for most subjects.

Comments on this clone: The antigen remains undetermined.

V was shortened by 7 bases and J by 7 bases, with 18 bases between the two germline ends. The CDR3 has 14 residues. The germline V gene encodes CDR1 SGHTS and CDR2 YDEGEE. The PCR employed 60 Vbeta primers together with 13 Jbeta primers. As processed by the authors: As a later analysis found, there were approximately 80 million unique TCR beta chains, of which around 10 million were shared. The method was immunoSEQ multiplex PCR; TCRdb's version includes in-frame clones alone and lacks a portion of them. That table supplies the V and J calls and clone size; D and trimming were determined from the DNA. The profile shows about 110,000 clones, 80% of them singletons.

The receptor comes from a woman aged 60-75 years in good health and CMV-seropositive. Sequenced sample: PBMCs. This sequence joins TRBV5-8 and TRBJ1-5; possibly TRBD1 for D (6 bases). The CDR3 reads CASQSAQGDQPQHF. Here the CDR3 DNA reads TGTGCCAGCCAATCGGCACAGGGCGACCAGCCCCAGCATTTT.